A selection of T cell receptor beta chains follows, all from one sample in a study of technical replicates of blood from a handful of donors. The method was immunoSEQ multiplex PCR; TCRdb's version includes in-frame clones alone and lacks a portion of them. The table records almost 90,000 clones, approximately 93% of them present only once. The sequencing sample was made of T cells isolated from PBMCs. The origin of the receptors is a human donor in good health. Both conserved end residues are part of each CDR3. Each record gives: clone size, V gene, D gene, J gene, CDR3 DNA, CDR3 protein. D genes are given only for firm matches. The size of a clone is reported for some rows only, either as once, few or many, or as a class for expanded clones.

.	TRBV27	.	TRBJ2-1	TGTGCCAGCAGTCCAACTAGTTTCCCGTACAATGAGCAGTTCTTC	CASSPTSFPYNEQFF
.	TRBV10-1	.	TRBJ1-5	.	CARYTCNQPQHF
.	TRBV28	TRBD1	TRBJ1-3	TGTGCCAGCAGTTCTTTGGGACAGAGCTCTGGAAACACCATATATTTT	CASSSLGQSSGNTIYF
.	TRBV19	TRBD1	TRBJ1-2	TGTGCCAGTAGAACGACAGGGGGCCGCGTAGGGTATGGCTACACCTTC	CASRTTGGRVGYGYTF
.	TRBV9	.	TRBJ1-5	TGTGCCAGCAGCGTATTGCCAGGGGGCAATCAGCCCCAGCATTTT	CASSVLPGGNQPQHF
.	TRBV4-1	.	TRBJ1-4	TGCGCCAGCAGCCTCCTTTCCGGTGGTGGTGAAAAACTGTTTTTT	CASSLLSGGGEKLFF
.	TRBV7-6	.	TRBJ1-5	TGTGCCAGCAGCTCTTTTGGACAACAAGTAAATCAGCCCCAGCATTTT	CASSSFGQQVNQPQHF
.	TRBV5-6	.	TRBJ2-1	TGTGCCAGCAGCTTAGGTCTCGGGAATGAGCAGTTCTTC	CASSLGLGNEQFF
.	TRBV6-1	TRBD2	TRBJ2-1	TGTGCCAGCAGTGAAGATGCGGGAGGATACAATGAGCAGTTCTTC	CASSEDAGGYNEQFF
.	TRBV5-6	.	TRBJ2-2	TGTGCCAGCAGCTTGGCGATCAGCGCAACCGGGGAGCTGTTTTTT	CASSLAISATGELFF
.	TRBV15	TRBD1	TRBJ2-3	TGTGCCACCAGCAGAGATAAAGGGACAGCCATCACAGATACGCAGTATTTT	CATSRDKGTAITDTQYF
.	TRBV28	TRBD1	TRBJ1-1	TGTGCCAGCACCATACACCCGGACAGGGGGTTGGGCACTGAAGCTTTCTTT	CASTIHPDRGLGTEAFF
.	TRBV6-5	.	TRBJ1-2	TGTGCCAGCAGTTATTCCCTCGTGGGGGGGCCAACTGGCTACACCTTC	CASSYSLVGGPTGYTF
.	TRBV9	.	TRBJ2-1	TGTGCCAGCAGCCTAAACCCGAGTGGCAATGAGCAGTTCTTC	CASSLNPSGNEQFF
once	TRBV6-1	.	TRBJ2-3	TGTGCCAGCCCGGCTGGCAGGGGTCTAGATACGCAGTATTTT	CASPAGRGLDTQYF
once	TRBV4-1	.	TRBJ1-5	TGCGCCAGCAGCCAAGGAGAGGGTCCAAGCAATCAGCCCCAGCATTTT	CASSQGEGPSNQPQHF
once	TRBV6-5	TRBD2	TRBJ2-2	TGTGCCAGCACCCACCACAAGCGGGGGACCGGGGAGCTGTTTTTT	CASTHHKRGTGELFF
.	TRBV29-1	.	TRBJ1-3	TGCAGCGTTGAAGAGTCCGAGGAAAACACCATATATTTT	CSVEESEENTIYF